This record looks at one TCR beta chain sequence and its context. Its specificity is unknown. Added by template switching were UMIs that each held a 6-nucleotide sample barcode. From the 5' RACE reads, TCRdb lists one entry per CDR3 protein and no DNA. In total, the table holds just over 300,000 distinct CDR3 sequences. Without any T cell sorting, total RNA was isolated from whole blood. The sample is drawn from a study of monozygotic twins with inflammatory bowel disease. Study results and limitations: Lower sharing of clonotypes with other individuals was seen in IBD patients than in healthy twins. This was most marked in patients showing signs of disease activity.

The receptor's source is a human donor with ulcerative colitis or Crohn's disease, or a healthy co-twin of an affected twin (not recorded which). Material for sequencing was blood.

The CDR3 sequence is CASSLDSGWGVDEQFF. The chain combines TRBV6-5 with TRBJ2-1; TCRdb's assignment of TRBD1 cannot be checked, as there is no DNA. CDR3 length equals 16 residues. The germline gives CDR1 MNHEY, CDR2 SVGAGI.